The 3 T cell receptor beta chains listed next were all sequenced from one sample in a study of blood T cell repertoires in COVID-19. Profiling relied on immunoSEQ multiplex PCR, and the TCRdb table lists in-frame clones only, not all of them. This table holds under 200,000 clones, approximately 86% found once. The sequenced material came from peripheral blood. The receptor set was obtained from a man between 18 and 29 years old with acute or convalescent COVID-19.

The rearrangement links TRBV19 to TRBJ1-4, with 9 bases aligning to TRBD1. This CDR3 is built from 16 residues. CDR1 and CDR2 (germline): LNHDA, SQIVND (reference sequence). V shed 5 bases and J 7 bases; nucleotides not matched to a gene: 11. The CDR3 DNA follows: TGTGCCAGTAGTGTCCAGTCCGGGACAGGGACTGAAAAACTGTTTTTT. Protein: CASSVQSGTGTEKLFF.

This chain joins TRBV30 and TRBJ2-2; D gene uncertain. From germline, CDR1 is GTSNPN and CDR2 SVGIG (reference sequence). This CDR3 is built from 13 residues. V dropped 1 base and J dropped 10 bases, with 13 bases sitting between them. For the CDR3, the DNA is TGTGCCTGGAGTGGTGGCAGGCCCATGGAGCTGTTTTTT. Translating gives CAWSGGRPMELFF.

This clone was picked up one time. The identical CDR3 is also encoded by other nucleotide sequences in the sample. The chain joins TRBV9 to TRBJ1-5; no clear D gene. This CDR3 is built from 15 residues. The germline CDR1 and CDR2 sequences are SGDLS and YYNGEE. V was shortened by 0 bases and J by 0 bases, with 7 bases between the two germline ends. As DNA, the CDR3 is TGTGCCAGCAGCGTAGGCGGAAATAGCAATCAGCCCCAGCATTTT. It specifies CASSVGGNSNQPQHF. The whole variable domain, filled in from reference TRBV9 and TRBJ1-5, reads DSGVTQTPKHLITATGQRVTLRCSPRSGDLSVYWYQQSLDQGLQFLIQYYNGEERAKGNILERFSAQQFPDLHSELNLSSLELGDSALYFCASSVGGNSNQPQHFGDGTRLSIL.